The subject of this entry is one TCR beta chain. The antigen is undetermined. V was clipped by 8 bases and J by 7 bases; unmatched bases: 15. This CDR3 is built from 16 residues. Germline V lookup: CDR1 MNHNS, CDR2 SASEGT. Oncomine TCR Beta short-read sequencing was applied to DNA from cultured CD4+ T cells. TCRdb called the PCR reads again in MiXCR, with one record for every CDR3 protein. The sample lists 15,000 to 20,000 distinct CDR3 sequences; 48% were seen once. This entry is derived from a study of vaccination and CD4 T cells after COVID-19. The overall study: Convalescent cases consisted of six males and four females, of whom two were Hispanic. Diagnosis preceded the drawing of post-COVID samples by a median roughly 96 days (range 35 to 161).

Treatment here: roughly nine-day PBMC culture with coronavirus spike peptide pools or control peptides (ViraFEST assay). Every positive PCR date fell between March and December 2020, earlier than the US Alpha, Beta and Delta variants. This TCR derives from a human donor who had recovered from COVID-19. Sample: CD4+ T cells from blood, cultured in vitro, taken after SARS-CoV-2 vaccination. V is TRBV6-1 and J is TRBJ2-1; 9 bases are a match to TRBD2. The CDR3 reads CASEGAGGGARNEQFF. CDR3 coding DNA: TGTGCCAGCGAAGGGGCGGGAGGGGGGGCGAGGAATGAGCAGTTCTTC.